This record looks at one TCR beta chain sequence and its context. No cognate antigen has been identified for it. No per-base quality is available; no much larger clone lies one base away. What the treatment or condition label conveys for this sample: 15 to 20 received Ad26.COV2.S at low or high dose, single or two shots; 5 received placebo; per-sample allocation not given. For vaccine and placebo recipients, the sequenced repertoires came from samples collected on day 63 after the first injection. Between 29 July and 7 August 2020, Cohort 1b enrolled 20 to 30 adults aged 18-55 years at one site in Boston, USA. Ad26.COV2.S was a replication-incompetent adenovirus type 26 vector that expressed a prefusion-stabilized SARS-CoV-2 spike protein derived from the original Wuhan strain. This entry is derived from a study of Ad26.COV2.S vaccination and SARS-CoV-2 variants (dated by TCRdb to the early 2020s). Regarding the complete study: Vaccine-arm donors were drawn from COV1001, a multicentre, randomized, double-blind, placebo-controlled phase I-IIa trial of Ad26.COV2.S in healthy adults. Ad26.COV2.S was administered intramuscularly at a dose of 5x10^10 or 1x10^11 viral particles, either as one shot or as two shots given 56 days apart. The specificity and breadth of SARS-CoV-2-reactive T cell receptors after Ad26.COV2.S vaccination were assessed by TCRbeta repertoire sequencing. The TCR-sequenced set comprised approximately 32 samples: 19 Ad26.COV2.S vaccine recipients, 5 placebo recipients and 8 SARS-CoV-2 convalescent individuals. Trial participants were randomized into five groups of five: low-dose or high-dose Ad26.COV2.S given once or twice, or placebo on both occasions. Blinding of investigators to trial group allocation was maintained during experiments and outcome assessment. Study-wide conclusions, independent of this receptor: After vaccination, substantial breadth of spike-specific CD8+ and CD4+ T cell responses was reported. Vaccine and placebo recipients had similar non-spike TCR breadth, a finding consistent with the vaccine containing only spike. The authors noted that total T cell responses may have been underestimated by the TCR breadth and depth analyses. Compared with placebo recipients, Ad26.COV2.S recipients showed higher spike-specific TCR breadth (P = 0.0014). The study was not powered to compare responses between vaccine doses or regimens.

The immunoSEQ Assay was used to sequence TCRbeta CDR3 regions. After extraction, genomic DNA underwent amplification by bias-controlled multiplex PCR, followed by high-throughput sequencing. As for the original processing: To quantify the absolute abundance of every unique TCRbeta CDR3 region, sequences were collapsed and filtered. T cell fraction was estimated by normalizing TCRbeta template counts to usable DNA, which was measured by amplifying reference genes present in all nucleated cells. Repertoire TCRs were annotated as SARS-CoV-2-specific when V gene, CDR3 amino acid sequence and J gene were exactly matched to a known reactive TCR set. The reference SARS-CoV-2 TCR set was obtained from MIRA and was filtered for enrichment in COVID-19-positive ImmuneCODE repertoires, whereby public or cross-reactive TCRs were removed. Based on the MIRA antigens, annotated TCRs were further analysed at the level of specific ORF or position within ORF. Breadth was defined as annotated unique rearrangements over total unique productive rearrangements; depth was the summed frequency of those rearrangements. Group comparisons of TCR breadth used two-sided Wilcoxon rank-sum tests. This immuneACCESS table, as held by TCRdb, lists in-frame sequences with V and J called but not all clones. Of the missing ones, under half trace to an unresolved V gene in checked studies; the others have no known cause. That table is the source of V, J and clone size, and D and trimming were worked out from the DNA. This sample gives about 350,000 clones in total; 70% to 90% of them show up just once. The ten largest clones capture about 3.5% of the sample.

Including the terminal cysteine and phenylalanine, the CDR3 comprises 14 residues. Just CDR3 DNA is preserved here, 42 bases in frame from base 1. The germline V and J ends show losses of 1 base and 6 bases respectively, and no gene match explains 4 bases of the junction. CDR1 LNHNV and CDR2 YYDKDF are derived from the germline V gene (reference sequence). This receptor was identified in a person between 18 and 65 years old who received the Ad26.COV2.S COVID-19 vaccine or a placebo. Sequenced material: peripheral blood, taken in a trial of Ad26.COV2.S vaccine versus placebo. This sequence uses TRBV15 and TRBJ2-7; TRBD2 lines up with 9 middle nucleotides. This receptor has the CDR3 CATSRGGRASEQYF. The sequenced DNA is TGTGCCACCAGCAGAGGCGGGAGGGCCTCCGAGCAGTACTTC.